The clone carrying this TCR beta chain was seen more than once but under ten times. No antigen is known for it. MiXCR, run by TCRdb on the 5' RACE reads, gives a single entry per CDR3 protein. The sample holds 200,000 to 250,000 distinct CDR3 sequences; about 17% are singletons and the top ten take 42%. This entry comes from a study of CD8 T cells in ankylosing spondylitis. The study's findings and limits: There was reportedly significant enrichment of clones that were disease-linked in matched ankylosing spondylitis synovial fluid. Relatively rare in peripheral blood, disease-linked clones were also CD8+. In ankylosing spondylitis blood, a motif of 7 to 9 highly homologous TCR beta variants appeared characteristic.

CDR3 size: 13 residues. Germline V CDR1 and CDR2: MNHEY, SMNVEV (reference sequence). V was clipped by 2 bases and J by 1 base, with 3 bases between them. The sequenced material came from blood, either unsorted or a sorted T cell fraction (not recorded which). The receptor was isolated from a male donor with ankylosing spondylitis. The chain employs TRBV27 and TRBJ1-5; no firm D call. The CDR3 DNA sequence: TGTGCCAGCAGTTTAAAGAGCAATCAGCCCCAGCATTTT. It translates to CASSLKSNQPQHF.